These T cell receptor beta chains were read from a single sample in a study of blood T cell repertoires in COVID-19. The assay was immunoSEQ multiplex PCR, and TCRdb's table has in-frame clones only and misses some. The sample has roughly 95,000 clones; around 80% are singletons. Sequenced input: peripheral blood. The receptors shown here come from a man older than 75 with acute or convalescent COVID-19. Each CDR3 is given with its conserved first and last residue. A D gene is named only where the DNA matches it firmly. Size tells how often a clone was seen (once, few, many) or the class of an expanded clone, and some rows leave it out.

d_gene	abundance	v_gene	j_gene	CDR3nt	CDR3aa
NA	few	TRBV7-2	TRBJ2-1	TGTGCCAGCAGCTTAAGGGAGACCTCGTACAATGAGCAGTTCTTC	CASSLRETSYNEQFF
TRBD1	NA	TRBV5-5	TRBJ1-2	TGTGCCAGCAGCCGGGGACAGGGTGAAACTAACTATGGCTACACCTTC	CASSRGQGETNYGYTF
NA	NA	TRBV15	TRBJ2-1	TGTGCCACCAGCAGAGATTTTGCGGACTACAATGAGCAGTTCTTC	CATSRDFADYNEQFF
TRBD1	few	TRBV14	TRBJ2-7	TGTGCCAGCACTCGAACAGGGGGCGGTAAAAACGAGCAGTACTTC	CASTRTGGGKNEQYF
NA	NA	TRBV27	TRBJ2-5	TGTGCCAGCAGCATAGCGGCCCAGAAGACCCAGTACTTC	CASSIAAQKTQYF
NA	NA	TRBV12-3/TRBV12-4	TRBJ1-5	TGTGCCAGCACCCGGCGGAGCAATCAGCCCCAGCATTTT	CASTRRSNQPQHF
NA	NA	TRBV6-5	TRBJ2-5	TGTGCCAGCAGCACCGCTAGGGGCAGGCCAGAGACCCAGTACTTC	CASSTARGRPETQYF
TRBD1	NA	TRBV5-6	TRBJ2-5	TGTGCCAGCAGCTGGATCACCGGGACAGGTTTAGAGACCCAGTACTTC	CASSWITGTGLETQYF
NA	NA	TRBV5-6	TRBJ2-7	TGTGCCAGCAGCTTTTGGGGTGCTAGAGGGAACGAGCAGTACTTC	CASSFWGARGNEQYF
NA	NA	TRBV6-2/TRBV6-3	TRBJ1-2	TGTGCCAGCAGTTATACGGACAGAGGAGGCTACACCTTC	CASSYTDRGGYTF
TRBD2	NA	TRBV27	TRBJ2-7	TGTGCCAGCTCACGATCTAAGACTAGCAACTCCTACGAGCAGTACTTC	CASSRSKTSNSYEQYF
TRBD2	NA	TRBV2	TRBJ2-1	TGTGCCAGCAGGAGGACTAGCGGGTACACTGAGCAGTTCTTC	CASRRTSGYTEQFF
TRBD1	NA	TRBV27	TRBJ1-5	TGTGCCAGCAGCCGACAGGGGGCTAAGGGCAATCAGCCCCAGCATTTT	CASSRQGAKGNQPQHF
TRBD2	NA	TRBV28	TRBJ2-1	TGTGCCAGCAGTGTAGGGGTGTGGAGACTAGCGGGAGCCAATGAGCAGTTCTTC	CASSVGVWRLAGANEQFF
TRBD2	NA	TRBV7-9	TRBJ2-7	TGTGCCAGCAGCCCATGGGGGGGTAGGTCCTACGAGCAGTACTTC	CASSPWGGRSYEQYF
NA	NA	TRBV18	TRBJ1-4	TGTGCCAGCTCATCAGCAACAGGGCAGGCGGAAAAACTGTTTTTT	CASSSATGQAEKLFF
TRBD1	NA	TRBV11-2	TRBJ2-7	TGTGCCAGCAGCTTAGAGGGGACAGGGAACTACGAGCAGTACTTC	CASSLEGTGNYEQYF
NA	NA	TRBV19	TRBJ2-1	TGTGCCAGTAGTAAACTCCCCGGGGGTGAGCAGTTCTTC	CASSKLPGGEQFF
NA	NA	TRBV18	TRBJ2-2	TGTGCCAGCTCACCGGACAGAAGCGACACCGGGGAGCTGTTTTTT	CASSPDRSDTGELFF
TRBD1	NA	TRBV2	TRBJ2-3	TGTGCCAGCAAAGGACAGGGACAAGATACGCAGTATTTT	CASKGQGQDTQYF